The clone carrying this T cell receptor (beta chain) was seen a handful of times. The V gene's germline CDR1 is WNHNN and CDR2 SYGVQD (reference sequence). CDR3 length: 21 amino acids. V shed 2 bases and J 0 bases; nucleotides not matched to a gene: 20. This record comes from a study of blood T cell repertoires in COVID-19. Study context: Sites across the United States, Italy and Spain contributed samples from acute and convalescent COVID-19. PBMCs, B-cell-depleted T cells, or T cells were the source of the cDNA or gDNA that made up the material.

In the original analysis: Using reference gene primer amplification, nucleated cell counts were estimated. Profiled with immunoSEQ multiplex PCR; TCRdb holds only in-frame clones, not every one. V, J and clone size derive from that table, while D and trimming were established from the DNA sequence. The sample yields approximately 210,000 clones, just under 85% seen once. The sequence came from a woman aged 45 to 65 with active or convalescent COVID-19. Sequencing was performed on peripheral blood. This chain connects TRBV10-1 to TRBJ2-3, with 7 bases that match TRBD2. CDR3 region: CASSEVSARSSGKLSTDTQYF. DNA of the CDR3: TGCGCCAGCAGTGAGGTATCGGCGCGGTCTAGCGGAAAACTTAGCACAGATACGCAGTATTTT.